This T cell receptor beta chain comes out of a study of CD8+CD57+ T cells in acquired aplastic anemia. Study information: Sorted CD4+ plus CD8+ cells gave DNA averaging about 3.2 ug.

CDR3 and TCR beta VDJ profiling relied on a genomic DNA template. TCRdb re-analysed the reads in MiXCR, keeping a single row per CDR3 protein. The table records about 190,000 distinct CDR3 sequences, roughly 56% of them present only once. This clonotype was seen repeatedly, ten times or more. Its target is unknown. CDR3 length: 18 amino acids. V lost 1 base and J 2 bases, leaving 15 bases between the germline ends. Germline CDR1 and CDR2: SGHAT and FQNNGV. Study-wide points: Patients and controls shared roughly 28 CD8+ CDR3 sequences, which appeared highly expressed in patients and within their immunodominant clones. For CD8+ Simpson's diversity, patients and controls showed no significant difference.

The clonotype comes from a human donor in good health, serving as a control. The chain couples TRBV11-2 to TRBJ1-6; D is ambiguous. Sequencing was carried out using sorted CD4+, CD8+, or CD8+CD57+ T cells (not recorded which) from PBMCs. Here the CDR3 reads CASSLVGERVPYNSPLHF. The CDR3 DNA follows: TGTGCCAGCAGCTTAGTCGGGGAACGAGTCCCCTATAATTCACCCCTCCACTTT.